A selection of T cell receptor beta chains follows, all from one sample in a study of graft-versus-host responses after intestinal transplantation. Which antigens these TCRs recognize remains unknown. Some clones are missing from TCRdb's copy, which holds only in-frame ones; the method was immunoSEQ multiplex PCR. The repertoire includes tens of thousands of clones, 93% of them detected once, and 20% to 25% sits in the top ten. The sequenced sample was unstimulated CD8+ T cells sorted from spleen or lymph node cells, obtained before transplant. The receptors were sampled from a human donor who was the organ donor for an intestinal transplant. Each CDR3 is given with its conserved first and last residue. The D gene is left open where the match is weak. The size field is filled for only some rows; it gives once, few, many or a size class.

J | V | size | D | DNA | CDR3
TRBJ2-1 | TRBV9 | . | TRBD2 | TGTGCCAGCAGCGTGGGGACTAGCGTCTACAATGAGCAGTTCTTC | CASSVGTSVYNEQFF
TRBJ2-1 | TRBV6-4 | . | TRBD2 | TGTGCCAGCAATCGCCGACTAGCGGTCTACAATGAGCAGTTCTTC | CASNRRLAVYNEQFF
TRBJ2-2 | TRBV4-3 | . | . | TGCGCCAGCAGCCACCCGACGGACGGGGAGAACACCGGGGAGCTGTTTTTT | CASSHPTDGENTGELFF
TRBJ1-1 | TRBV6-5 | . | . | TGTGCCAGCAGCCAGGATACAGGGCCCAACACTGAAGCTTTCTTT | CASSQDTGPNTEAFF
TRBJ2-7 | TRBV5-4 | . | TRBD2 | TGTGCCAGCAGCTTGGTTAGCGGGGGTTCCTACGAGCAGTACTTC | CASSLVSGGSYEQYF
TRBJ1-2 | TRBV9 | . | TRBD1 | TGTGCCAGCAGCGCGGGACAGCTCCGGGGGGGCTACACCTTC | CASSAGQLRGGYTF
TRBJ1-2 | TRBV6-5 | . | . | TGTGCCAGCACCCCCTTCAGAACAGGGCCCGGCTACACCTTC | CASTPFRTGPGYTF
TRBJ2-1 | TRBV9 | . | . | TGTGCCAGCAGCGTAGTAGGGGCAGACTACAATGAGCAGTTCTTC | CASSVVGADYNEQFF
TRBJ1-2 | TRBV7-2 | . | . | TGTGCCAGCAGCTTAGGAGGCAGGCCCCCTTTAACCTATGGCTACACCTTC | CASSLGGRPPLTYGYTF
TRBJ1-2 | TRBV28 | . | TRBD1 | TGTGCCAGCAGCCGCGGGACAGCTGGCTACACCTTC | CASSRGTAGYTF
TRBJ2-7 | TRBV5-1 | . | TRBD1 | TGCGCCAGCAGCAGGGGGCGTTACGAGCAGTACTTC | CASSRGRYEQYF
TRBJ2-3 | TRBV7-9 | . | . | TGTGCCAGCAGCTATTCACCCAACACAGATACGCAGTATTTT | CASSYSPNTDTQYF
TRBJ2-7 | TRBV5-6 | . | . | TGTGCCAGCAGCCTTGGGCCAACCTACGAGCAGTACTTC | CASSLGPTYEQYF
TRBJ2-3 | TRBV29-1 | . | . | TGCAGCGTCGAAGGGGTGATGGGCACAGATACGCAGTATTTT | CSVEGVMGTDTQYF
TRBJ1-5 | TRBV4-3 | . | . | TGCGCCAGCAGCCAAGTATCTGGCGTCAGCAATCAGCCCCAGCATTTT | CASSQVSGVSNQPQHF
TRBJ2-7 | TRBV4-3 | . | TRBD2 | TGCGCCAGCAGCCAAGAACCTAGCGGGAGTACCTACGAGCAGTACTTC | CASSQEPSGSTYEQYF
TRBJ2-4 | TRBV9 | . | TRBD2 | TGTGCCAGCAGCGTAGGAGCGGGAGGCGCCAAAAACATTCAGTACTTC | CASSVGAGGAKNIQYF
TRBJ2-1 | TRBV27 | . | . | TGTGCCAGCAGTTTATCCCAGTACAATGAGCAGTTCTTC | CASSLSQYNEQFF
TRBJ2-1 | TRBV7-9 | . | TRBD2 | TGTGCCAGCAGCTTAGTCGGGTCTAGCGGGAGGGCCTACAATGAGCAGTTCTTC | CASSLVGSSGRAYNEQFF
TRBJ2-1 | TRBV27 | once | . | TGTGCCAGCAGATTATACTGGACAGACTCCTACAATGAGCAGTTCTTC | CASRLYWTDSYNEQFF
TRBJ2-2 | TRBV11-2 | . | . | TGTGCCAGCAGCTTCGTCGGGGAGCTGTTTTTT | CASSFVGELFF
TRBJ2-1 | TRBV10-3 | once | TRBD2 | TGTGCCATCAAAAGACCGGGACTAGTCTACAATGAGCAGTTCTTC | CAIKRPGLVYNEQFF
TRBJ1-1 | TRBV5-6 | . | . | TGTGCCAGCAGCACAGGGAACACTGAAGCTTTCTTT | CASSTGNTEAFF
TRBJ2-5 | TRBV14 | . | . | TGTGCCAGCAGCCAAGATGGTCGCCGAGAGACCCAGTACTTC | CASSQDGRRETQYF
TRBJ2-7 | TRBV6-5 | . | TRBD2 | TGTGCCAGCAGTATAACTAGCGATTACGAGCAGTACTTC | CASSITSDYEQYF
TRBJ2-7 | TRBV29-1 | . | . | TGCAGCGGAGTCACCATCCACGAGCAGTACTTC | CSGVTIHEQYF
TRBJ2-1 | TRBV27 | . | TRBD2 | TGTGCCAGCGGACTAGCGGGAGCCTCCTACAATGAGCAGTTCTTC | CASGLAGASYNEQFF
TRBJ2-1 | TRBV19 | . | . | TGTGCCAGTAGTATCAAAGTTCACAATGAGCAGTTCTTC | CASSIKVHNEQFF
TRBJ2-2 | TRBV28 | . | TRBD1 | TGTGCCAGCGAAACCGGGACAGGACCCACCGGGGAGCTGTTTTTT | CASETGTGPTGELFF
TRBJ2-7 | TRBV15 | . | TRBD1 | TGTGCCACCAGCAGTGAGACTACCGGGACAGGGGGATACGAGCAGTACTTC | CATSSETTGTGGYEQYF
TRBJ2-1 | TRBV7-3 | . | TRBD2 | TGTGCCAGCAGCAGGGGACTAGGCCTTAATGAGCAGTTCTTC | CASSRGLGLNEQFF
TRBJ2-7 | TRBV7-3 | . | TRBD1 | TGTGCCAGCAGCTTGACAGGGGGCGAGCAGTACTTC | CASSLTGGEQYF
TRBJ2-1 | TRBV4-3 | once | . | TGCGCCAGCAGCCAAGGGGATGACTATTACAATGAGCAGTTCTTC | CASSQGDDYYNEQFF
TRBJ1-6 | TRBV6-4 | once | . | TGTGCCAGCAGTGACCGGGACAATTCACCCCTCCACTTT | CASSDRDNSPLHF
TRBJ2-7 | TRBV9 | . | TRBD1 | TGTGCCAGCAGCGCCGGGACAGGTCCCTCCTACGAGCAGTACTTC | CASSAGTGPSYEQYF
TRBJ2-5 | TRBV11-2 | . | . | TGTGCCAGCAGCTTAGATAAATGGGTCCAAGAGACCCAGTACTTC | CASSLDKWVQETQYF
TRBJ2-7 | TRBV5-6 | . | TRBD2 | TGTGCCAGCAGCTTGGCTAGCGGGAGTGGCTACGAGCAGTACTTC | CASSLASGSGYEQYF
TRBJ2-3 | TRBV18 | . | TRBD2 | TGTGCCAGCTCACCACTAACTAGCGGGAGTTCGGATACGCAGTATTTT | CASSPLTSGSSDTQYF
TRBJ2-7 | TRBV5-8 | . | TRBD1 | TGTGCCAGCAGCCTGCTCCTACAGGGGTTCAACGAGCAGTACTTC | CASSLLLQGFNEQYF
TRBJ2-3 | TRBV7-8 | . | TRBD2 | TGTGCCAGCAGCTTAATCGGGGGGGCAGATACGCAGTATTTT | CASSLIGGADTQYF
TRBJ2-5 | TRBV10-3 | . | . | TGTGCCATCAGTGACGGGAGTTGGGAGACCCAGTACTTC | CAISDGSWETQYF